A selection of T cell receptor beta chains follows, all from one sample in a study of T cell responses to AZD1222 COVID-19 vaccine. Sequencing was performed with immunoSEQ multiplex PCR; in TCRdb, only in-frame clones are kept and a portion is missing. Of 95,000 to 150,000 clones listed, around 90% are singletons. Sequences were derived from peripheral blood, sampled 28 days after the second dose of the MenACWY control vaccine. The receptors come from an adult who received the MenACWY meningococcal vaccine as a control. CDR3s include the opening cysteine and the closing phenylalanine or tryptophan. Fields, in order: J gene, V gene, clone size, D gene, CDR3 DNA, CDR3 protein. A D gene is named only where the DNA matches it firmly. Clone size is shown for a subset of rows, as once, few, many or a class of expanded clone.

J: TRBJ1-3
V: TRBV20-1
size: once
D: -
DNA: TGCAGTGCTGGCTCTGGAAACACCATATATTTT
CDR3: CSAGSGNTIYF

J: TRBJ1-4
V: TRBV6-6
size: -
D: -
DNA: TGTGCCAGCAGTCCACGACAGTCAACTAATGAAAAACTGTTTTTT
CDR3: CASSPRQSTNEKLFF

J: TRBJ2-5
V: TRBV5-4
size: -
D: -
DNA: TGTGCCAGCAGCTGGGGGACAAGTCTGGGCCAAGAGACCCAGTACTTC
CDR3: CASSWGTSLGQETQYF

J: TRBJ1-1
V: TRBV5-1
size: -
D: -
DNA: TGCGCCAGCAGCTTGGTTGTCGCTGACAACACTGAAGCTTTCTTT
CDR3: CASSLVVADNTEAFF

J: TRBJ1-5
V: TRBV27
size: -
D: -
DNA: TGTGCCAGCAGTCCCCGAGGTTGGGGTGTTCAGCCCCAGCATTTT
CDR3: CASSPRGWGVQPQHF

J: TRBJ1-5
V: TRBV12-3/TRBV12-4
size: -
D: -
DNA: TGTGCCAGCAGCCTTTCGTATCAGCCCCAGCATTTT
CDR3: CASSLSYQPQHF

J: TRBJ2-3
V: TRBV29-1
size: -
D: -
DNA: TGCAGCGTTCCGGGCTCGGGGTACACAGATACGCAGTATTTT
CDR3: CSVPGSGYTDTQYF

J: TRBJ1-1
V: TRBV2
size: -
D: -
DNA: TGTGCCAGCAGTTTCGCCGAATCGAGACTCACTGAAGCTTTCTTT
CDR3: CASSFAESRLTEAFF

J: TRBJ1-2
V: TRBV11-2
size: -
D: TRBD1
DNA: TGTGCCAGCAGCTTAGAACAGGGGAACTATGGCTACACCTTC
CDR3: CASSLEQGNYGYTF

J: TRBJ1-5
V: TRBV3-1/TRBV3-2
size: -
D: -
DNA: TGTGCCAGCAGCCGGCAGGGTTTTCAGCCCCAGCATTTT
CDR3: CASSRQGFQPQHF

J: TRBJ2-5
V: TRBV19
size: -
D: -
DNA: TGTGCCAGTAGTCGTTACGGCGAGACCCAGTACTTC
CDR3: CASSRYGETQYF

J: TRBJ2-3
V: TRBV15
size: once
D: -
DNA: TGTGCCACCAGCAGAGATCGGGTCCGTGCAGATACGCAGTATTTT
CDR3: CATSRDRVRADTQYF

J: TRBJ2-5
V: TRBV7-6
size: -
D: -
DNA: TGTGCCAGCAGCAGTAACGGGCCCTTCACCCAGGAGACCCAGTACTTC
CDR3: CASSSNGPFTQETQYF

J: TRBJ2-4
V: TRBV18
size: -
D: -
DNA: TGTGCCAGCTCACCCCCCGGGGGAAACATTCAGTACTTC
CDR3: CASSPPGGNIQYF

J: TRBJ2-2
V: TRBV28
size: -
D: -
DNA: TGTGCCAGCAGTTTCCCAGGGGGAGGCGGGGAGCTGTTTTTT
CDR3: CASSFPGGGGELFF

J: TRBJ1-2
V: TRBV7-9
size: -
D: -
DNA: TGTGCCAGCAGTCGGACGGGCTTATATGGCTACACCTTC
CDR3: CASSRTGLYGYTF

J: TRBJ2-7
V: TRBV28
size: -
D: TRBD2
DNA: TGTGCCAGCAGACTAGCGGGAGGGCCGGCCGAGCAGTACTTC
CDR3: CASRLAGGPAEQYF

J: TRBJ1-6
V: TRBV4-3
size: -
D: -
DNA: TGCGCCAGCAGCCGAGACAGGAGCTCCTATAATTCACCCCTCCACTTT
CDR3: CASSRDRSSYNSPLHF

J: TRBJ2-1
V: TRBV27
size: -
D: TRBD2
DNA: TGTGCCAGCGGTCCAATAGCGGGAGGTTCCTACAATGAGCAGTTCTTC
CDR3: CASGPIAGGSYNEQFF

J: TRBJ2-7
V: TRBV28
size: -
D: -
DNA: TGTGCCAGCAGTTTAATCGCCTACGAGCAGTACTTC
CDR3: CASSLIAYEQYF

J: TRBJ1-1
V: TRBV21-1
size: -
D: -
DNA: TGTGCCAGCAGCAAAGAGGGGACAGGGGGCAGGGACACTGAAGCTTTCTTT
CDR3: CASSKEGTGGRDTEAFF

J: TRBJ2-4
V: TRBV4-3
size: -
D: -
DNA: TGCGCCAGCAGCCAAGAATTGGCAGCGGCATTCCTAGCCAAAAACATTCAGTACTTC
CDR3: CASSQELAAAFLAKNIQYF

J: TRBJ1-1
V: TRBV27
size: -
D: -
DNA: TGTGCCAGCAAGCGCAATATGAACACTGAAGCTTTCTTT
CDR3: CASKRNMNTEAFF

J: TRBJ2-1
V: TRBV18
size: -
D: -
DNA: TGTGCCAGCTCACCGCCAGGGTCCTCCTACAATGAGCAGTTCTTC
CDR3: CASSPPGSSYNEQFF

J: TRBJ2-6
V: TRBV5-1
size: -
D: -
DNA: TGCGCCAGCAGCTGGGGGGCCGGGGCCAACGTCCTGACTTTC
CDR3: CASSWGAGANVLTF

J: TRBJ2-2
V: TRBV7-3
size: -
D: -
DNA: TGTGCCAGCAGCTTGGGGTCGAGCACCGGGGAGCTGTTTTTT
CDR3: CASSLGSSTGELFF

J: TRBJ1-1
V: TRBV11-1
size: -
D: -
DNA: TGTGCCAGCAGCTTACAGGTGAACACTGAAGCTTTCTTT
CDR3: CASSLQVNTEAFF

J: TRBJ2-7
V: TRBV9
size: -
D: TRBD2
DNA: TGTGCCAGCAGCGTAGGAGGGACTAGCGGAATCTACGAGCAGTACTTC
CDR3: CASSVGGTSGIYEQYF

J: TRBJ2-3
V: TRBV5-5
size: -
D: TRBD2
DNA: TGTGCCAGCAGCTTAACCGTAGCGGGGAGCACAGATACGCAGTATTTT
CDR3: CASSLTVAGSTDTQYF

J: TRBJ1-1
V: TRBV2
size: -
D: -
DNA: TGTGCCAGCAGTGATCTGAACACTGAAGCTTTCTTT
CDR3: CASSDLNTEAFF

J: TRBJ1-6
V: TRBV6-1
size: -
D: TRBD1
DNA: TGTGCCAGCAGTGAGGGTTTAGTTCGCCCAAAGGTTGGACAGGGACTCCACTTT
CDR3: CASSEGLVRPKVGQGLHF

J: TRBJ2-7
V: TRBV20-1
size: -
D: -
DNA: TGCAGTGCTAGGCCAGGGCTCGAGCAGTACTTC
CDR3: CSARPGLEQYF

J: TRBJ2-1
V: TRBV4-1
size: -
D: -
DNA: TGCGCCAGCAGCCAAGATCGAATCCAAGCTGGGTACAATGAGCAGTTCTTC
CDR3: CASSQDRIQAGYNEQFF

J: TRBJ1-4
V: TRBV15
size: once
D: TRBD1
DNA: TGTGCCACCAGCAGGAGGACAGGACCAAGTGAAAAACTGTTTTTT
CDR3: CATSRRTGPSEKLFF

J: TRBJ2-4
V: TRBV11-2
size: -
D: -
DNA: TGTGCCAGCAGCTTAGCCTTTGCGGGGCTAGCCAAAAACATTCAGTACTTC
CDR3: CASSLAFAGLAKNIQYF

J: TRBJ1-2
V: TRBV5-7
size: -
D: TRBD1
DNA: TGTGCCGCAGAAGGAGGGGGCGTAGACTATGGCTACACCTTC
CDR3: CAAEGGGVDYGYTF

J: TRBJ2-7
V: TRBV24-1
size: -
D: -
DNA: TGTGCCACCAGTGACGTAAGCCTCGGCCACGAGCAGTACTTC
CDR3: CATSDVSLGHEQYF

J: TRBJ2-5
V: TRBV27
size: -
D: TRBD2
DNA: TGTGCCAGCAGTCTCCAGACTAGCGGGGGTCAAGAGACCCAGTACTTC
CDR3: CASSLQTSGGQETQYF

J: TRBJ2-5
V: TRBV5-4
size: -
D: -
DNA: TGTGCCAGCAGCACCCGGGGGACAGCGCAAGAGACCCAGTACTTC
CDR3: CASSTRGTAQETQYF

J: TRBJ2-7
V: TRBV7-3
size: once
D: TRBD2
DNA: TGTGCCAGCAGCTTTTGGGGTGGGGACTACCACGAGCAGTACTTC
CDR3: CASSFWGGDYHEQYF

J: TRBJ2-5
V: TRBV20-1
size: -
D: -
DNA: TGCAGTGCTATCGAAGAGACCCAGTACTTC
CDR3: CSAIEETQYF

J: TRBJ1-6
V: TRBV9
size: -
D: -
DNA: TGTGCCAGCAGCGCTCAAGGGGTTACCACTAATTCACCCCTCCACTTT
CDR3: CASSAQGVTTNSPLHF

J: TRBJ2-7
V: TRBV2
size: -
D: -
DNA: TGTGCCAGCAGTGAGGGACATTCCTACGAGCAGCACTTC
CDR3: CASSEGHSYEQHF

J: TRBJ1-4
V: TRBV6-5
size: once
D: TRBD1
DNA: TGTGCCAGCAGTTACTCTCCAGGGGGAAATAATGAAAAACTGTTTTTT
CDR3: CASSYSPGGNNEKLFF

J: TRBJ2-2
V: TRBV6-5
size: -
D: TRBD1
DNA: TGTGCCAGCAGTCCGGACAGGGTCATCACCGGGGAGCTGTTTTTT
CDR3: CASSPDRVITGELFF

J: TRBJ2-2
V: TRBV28
size: -
D: TRBD2
DNA: TGTGCCAGCAGTTCGACTAGCTGGGGGACGAACACCGGGGAGCTGTTTTTT
CDR3: CASSSTSWGTNTGELFF

J: TRBJ1-2
V: TRBV7-8
size: -
D: -
DNA: TGTGCCAGCAGCTTCGGTATAGGACTTAACTATGGCTACACCTTC
CDR3: CASSFGIGLNYGYTF

J: TRBJ2-1
V: TRBV7-2
size: -
D: TRBD1
DNA: TGTGCCAGCAGCTACAACCGGGACAGGGGTTCCAATGAGCAGTTCTTC
CDR3: CASSYNRDRGSNEQFF

J: TRBJ2-2
V: TRBV18
size: -
D: TRBD1
DNA: TGTGCCAGCTCACCCCAGAAAACAGGGGGTATTGGTTTCGCCGGGGAGCTGTTTTTT
CDR3: CASSPQKTGGIGFAGELFF

J: TRBJ2-1
V: TRBV19
size: -
D: -
DNA: TGTGCCAGTAGGAGAAATGGGGGTCGGTTTTCGGATGAGCAGTTCTTC
CDR3: CASRRNGGRFSDEQFF

J: TRBJ1-6
V: TRBV5-1
size: -
D: -
DNA: TGCGCCAGCAGCTTGGGCGGGGGTGACGACTCACCCCTCCACTTT
CDR3: CASSLGGGDDSPLHF

J: TRBJ1-6
V: TRBV11-3
size: -
D: -
DNA: TGTGCCAGCAGCTTAAGCCTGAATTCACCCCTCCACTTT
CDR3: CASSLSLNSPLHF

J: TRBJ1-1
V: TRBV9
size: once
D: -
DNA: TGTGCCAGCAGCGTAGGAGGGCAGAACACTGAAGCTTTCTTT
CDR3: CASSVGGQNTEAFF

J: TRBJ2-2
V: TRBV2
size: -
D: -
DNA: TGTGCCAGCAGTGCCCGGGCGAACACCGGGGAGCTGTTTTTT
CDR3: CASSARANTGELFF

J: TRBJ2-7
V: TRBV10-2
size: once
D: -
DNA: TGCGCCAGCAGTTTGACAGGCGACTCCTACGAGCAGTACTTC
CDR3: CASSLTGDSYEQYF

J: TRBJ2-7
V: TRBV28
size: once
D: TRBD1
DNA: TGTGCCAGCAGACTAGGACAGGGGTATTCCTACGAGCAGTACTTC
CDR3: CASRLGQGYSYEQYF

J: TRBJ2-2
V: TRBV11-2
size: -
D: TRBD2
DNA: TGTGCCAGCAGCTTGACCTCCGGGAGGGCCGGGGAGCTGTTTTTT
CDR3: CASSLTSGRAGELFF